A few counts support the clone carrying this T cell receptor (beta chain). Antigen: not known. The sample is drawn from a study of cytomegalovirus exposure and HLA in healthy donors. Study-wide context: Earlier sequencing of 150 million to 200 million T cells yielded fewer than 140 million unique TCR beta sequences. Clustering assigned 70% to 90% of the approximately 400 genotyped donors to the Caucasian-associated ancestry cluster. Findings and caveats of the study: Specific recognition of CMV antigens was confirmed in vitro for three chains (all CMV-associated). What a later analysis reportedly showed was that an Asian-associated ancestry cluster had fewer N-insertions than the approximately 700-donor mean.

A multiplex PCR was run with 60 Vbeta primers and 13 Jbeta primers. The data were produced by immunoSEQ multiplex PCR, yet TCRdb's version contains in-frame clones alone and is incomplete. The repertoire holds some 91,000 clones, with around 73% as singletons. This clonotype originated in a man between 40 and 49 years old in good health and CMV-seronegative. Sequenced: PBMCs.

CDR3 sequence (DNA): TGTGCCAGCAGCCCCGGTGTGGGGCTAGGGGAGACCCAGTACTTC. This sequence encodes CASSPGVGLGETQYF. J is TRBJ2-5 and V is TRBV11-3; a weak D match, TRBD1 (5 bases). The CDR3 runs 15 residues. Per the germline V gene, CDR1 is SGHNT and CDR2 is YENEEA. V dropped 5 bases and J dropped 5 bases, with 18 bases sitting between them.